This T cell receptor (beta chain) was documented in a study of blood T cell repertoires in COVID-19. Generated by immunoSEQ multiplex PCR, the TCRdb table keeps only in-frame clones and is missing some. Of approximately 100,000 clones listed, around 89% are singletons. The CDR3 spans 13 residues. V dropped 6 bases and J dropped 0; count of bases not matched to a gene: 0. The germline gives CDR1 SGHTA, CDR2 FQGNSA. The sample comprised peripheral blood. The TCR comes from a woman of 80 years or more with acute or convalescent COVID-19. The chain couples TRBV7-2 to TRBJ1-1; 8 bases match TRBD1. DNA for the CDR3: TGTGCCAGCAGGGGACAGGTGAACACTGAAGCTTTCTTT. It is translated as CASRGQVNTEAFF.